The 2 T cell receptor beta chains presented below share a single source sample, sequenced in a study of cytomegalovirus exposure and HLA in healthy donors (dated by TCRdb to 2015 to 2018). To prepare the library, the immunoSEQ multiplex PCR assay was applied. TCRdb took this table from immuneACCESS and kept in-frame rearrangements with V and J called. Such tables lack part of the clones; where checked against another copy, unresolved V genes explain under half of the gap, and the rest is unexplained. Across this sample there are approximately 280,000 clones, with roughly 90% seen only once. The ten largest clones represent about 0.9% of the sample. Sequencing was done on a sample of PBMCs. The receptors here all came from a woman younger than 30 in good health and CMV-seronegative.

The chain links TRBV5-1 to TRBJ2-3, with a weak D call TRBD2 (5 bases). Germline V CDR1 and CDR2: SGHRS, YFSETQ. This CDR3 region has 16 residues. V lost 1 base and J 2 bases, leaving 14 bases between the germline ends. The CDR3 sequence: CASSLSGLAFTDTQYF. The CDR3 DNA sequence: TGCGCCAGCAGCTTGAGTGGATTAGCGTTCACAGATACGCAGTATTTT.

This clone came up once. The chain recombines TRBV27 with TRBJ2-5, with 9 bases that match TRBD2. Germline V gene data show CDR1 as MNHEY and CDR2 as SMNVEV (reference sequence). This CDR3 contains 14 residues. The trim removed 9 bases at V and 9 bases at J, leaving 14 bases unmatched. The CDR3 loop reads CASSTGLAWEAQYF. The DNA for the CDR3 is TGTGCCAGTTCTACCGGACTAGCGTGGGAGGCCCAGTACTTC.